This T cell receptor beta chain was sequenced in a study of T cells in Graves' hyperthyroidism and ophthalmopathy. Study-wide results and limits: For ophthalmopathy, model prediction preceded onset by a median about 6.4 months. Most clonotypes expanded in thyroid above 0.001 were likewise present in blood.

Comments on this clonotype: Its antigen is unknown.

RNA transcripts gave rise to amplified TCR beta CDR3 regions. TCR CDR3 regions were first amplified by RT-PCR with HTBI primers. TCRdb analysed the multiplex PCR reads with MiXCR anew, one entry per CDR3 protein. This table holds some 600,000 distinct CDR3 sequences, 11% to 15% found once. The V gene's germline CDR1 is KGHSH and CDR2 LQKENI. The CDR3 contains 15 residues. V shed 4 bases and J 4 bases; nucleotides not matched to a gene: 9. Newly diagnosed patients aged 18 to 65 had hyperthyroidism of under 2 months' duration. Fresh 10 ml peripheral blood yielded PBMCs. This clonotype originated in a woman in her 30s with Graves' hyperthyroidism that later progressed to Graves' ophthalmopathy. The chain joins TRBV18 to TRBJ1-1; TRBD1 matches 7 bases. The specimen was blood. CDR3 residues: CASSRDRARVTEAFF. In DNA, the CDR3 is TGTGCCAGCTCACGTGACAGGGCGAGGGTCACTGAAGCTTTCTTT.